This T cell receptor (beta chain) was captured by sequencing in a study of T cell responses to AZD1222 COVID-19 vaccine (dated by TCRdb to the early 2020s). At the level of the whole study: AZD1222 recipients whose second dose came at about 4 weeks and those whose second dose came at about 12 weeks were combined into one group, since spike-specific TCR depth and breadth did not differ between the two schedules. TCR sequencing covered over 230 trial participants: nearly 210 given two doses of AZD1222 and 26 given two doses of MenACWY control vaccine. Trial participants were enrolled by age into subgroups of 18-55, 56-69 and 70-plus years, and around 150, 28 and 57 TCR-sequenced participants, respectively, were included in these subgroups.

Sample time point, as interpreted from the label and publication: baseline before first vaccination. The vaccinee samples were drawn from two UK trials, COV001 and COV002, one of which was a single-blind randomized controlled phase 2/3 trial testing AZD1222 (ChAdOx1 nCoV-19) in healthy adults. For TCRbeta chain sequencing, PBMC samples were collected from trial participants at day 0 and at day 28 after the second dose. From cysteine to phenylalanine, the CDR3 is 14 amino acids long. Only CDR3 DNA is held: 42 bases, read in frame from base 1. V is pruned by 6 bases and J by 8 bases, leaving 9 bases of the junction without a gene match. The germline V gene (reference sequence) sets CDR1 to LNHDA and CDR2 to SQIVND. The CDR3 regions of human TCRbeta chains were analyzed by immunosequencing. On the authors' methods: TCRs in the repertoires were matched against a reference library of SARS-CoV-2-specific TCRs that had been generated with the MIRA antigen-specificity platform. Breadth meant the fraction of unique TCRs that were SARS-CoV-2-associated, whereas depth meant the fraction of total T cells that were SARS-CoV-2-associated. Using the MIRA data, every spike-specific TCR was mapped to the spike region that the TCR reacted to and assigned to either a CD4 or a CD8 class. Log10-transformed breadth and depth values were compared by one-way ANOVA with Sidak's multiple comparisons tests. Held by TCRdb, this immuneACCESS table contains in-frame sequences only and omits some clones. Under half of the omission traces to an unresolved V gene where checked; the cause of the rest is unknown. The V and J calls and clone size are taken from that table; D and trimming were inferred from the DNA. The sample table holds some 150,000 clones, of which over 90% were seen once. The ten largest clones take up around 5% of the sample.

What the study reported, not specific to this receptor: Most participants were white British and females outnumbered males, and the authors suggested that clonal diversity may have been underestimated. In the small 56-69-year group, the increase in depth fell short of significance, most likely because of low power. Nearly half of unique spike-specific TCRs reportedly recognized epitopes outside regions mutated in the B.1.351 and B.1.1.7 variants. Only six AZD1222 recipients were SARS-CoV-2 seropositive at baseline, limiting conclusions about previously exposed vaccinees. After two AZD1222 doses, spike-specific TCR breadth and depth were significantly higher than at day 0 and than in MenACWY recipients. Vaccine-associated CD4 TCRs spanned the whole spike protein, with dominant responses in regions 160-218 and 743-854. Because no day 14 peak-response samples were available, repertoires were characterized only after the peak T cell response.

In its sample, this clone was seen once. There is no known antigen for this receptor. Base qualities are not provided; no much larger clone lies one nucleotide away. The TCR sequence derives from an adult in good health. The sample here was peripheral blood, taken on day 0 of AZD1222 vaccination. The chain was built from TRBV19 and TRBJ2-7, with 11 middle bases fitting TRBD1. The sequence in DNA is TGTGCCAGTAGGGTTCCCGGGACAGGGGGAAAGCAGTACTTC. This encodes CASRVPGTGGKQYF.